This TCR beta chain was retrieved from a study of regulatory T cells in long-lasting Graves disease (dated by TCRdb to about 2021). For context, the study as a whole: Persistent Graves' disease was defined as antithyroid drug treatment for over 5 years with persistently positive TSH receptor autoantibodies. Persistent Graves' disease patients were compared with newly diagnosed Graves' disease patients by peripheral blood TCR sequencing and RNA sequencing. The study was conducted in China and was registered as a clinical trial. A total of around 35 samples underwent TCR sequencing, from about 13 patients with persistent Graves' disease and about 20 patients with newly diagnosed Graves' disease. In the clinical cohort, patients with persistent Graves' disease had used antithyroid drugs for an average of roughly 10 years. General findings and caveats noted by the study authors: A larger number of public clonotypes was shared among persistent patients (around 3,000) than among newly diagnosed patients (over 850). The authors acknowledged the small sample size as a limitation that may reduce accuracy. Compared with newly diagnosed patients, persistent Graves' disease patients had lower TCR Shannon entropy and fewer highly expanded clones, which suggests clonal expansion. Only peripheral blood was studied, because thyroid tissue, the primary lesion, was inaccessible. Preferential use of TRBV28, TRBJ1-2 and TRBJ2-5 was observed in persistent disease, whereas TRBV20-1 and TRBJ2-1 were favored in newly diagnosed disease. Sequencing and analysis were restricted to the TCR beta chain.

This clonotype was seen only a few times. Its target antigen remains unknown. Base quality data are lacking; no much larger clone is found one base away. Receptors were amplified or captured by multiplex PCR. The sequencer was an Illumina HiSeq 4000. TCR beta libraries were built with iRepertoire HTBI primers and Arm-PCR amplification of CDR3 regions. Gel purification was performed on PCR products prior to sequencing. As for how the authors treated the data: Across samples, 62 TRBV and 13 to 15 TRBJ segments were identified and used for gene usage analysis of CDR3 amino acid clonotypes. COPE and FqMerger were used to merge the filtered high-quality paired reads into contigs. BLAST was used to align contigs to IMGT TRBV, TRBD and TRBJ reference genes, with CDR3 defined following IMGT. Any clonotype with a frequency above 0.1% was counted as a highly expanded clone. Shannon entropy served as the measure of repertoire diversity, while the Gini coefficient captured V-J evenness. A clonotype was considered public if more than one individual shared it. TCRdb trimmed the raw reads at Q25, called clones with MiXCR and kept productive beta chains. Each entry is one CDR3 protein sequence, shown with its most common DNA and genes. Here the V and J calls rest on TCRdb's processing, not on the authors' analysis. Counted in this sample were some 420,000 distinct CDR3 sequences; 22% of them appeared once. The leading ten clones occupy about an eighth of the sample.

Reading the germline V gene (reference sequence) gives CDR1 DFQATT and CDR2 SNEGSKA. Spanning cysteine to phenylalanine, the CDR3 consists of 15 amino acids. Kept here is only the CDR3 DNA, which spans 45 bases and is read in frame from base 1. Trimming accounts for 2 bases at V and 5 bases at J, while the number of junction bases matched to no gene is 9. According to the study, the label for this sample's time point signals: persistent/refractory GD, antithyroid drugs over 5 years with positive TRAb. For both TCR sequencing and RNA sequencing, RNA was extracted from PBMCs using TRIzol. Graves' disease was diagnosed according to American Thyroid Association guidelines. Recruitment of patients was carried out at an endocrinology department in Xi'an, China. Each patient gave approximately 8.8 milliliters of peripheral blood, collected in an EDTA anticoagulant tube. Ficoll Paque Plus density gradient separation was used to isolate PBMCs, and no additional T cell sorting was done. RNA quality was checked with an Agilent 2100 Bioanalyzer and agarose gel, and concentration with a NanoDrop 2000.

In this chain, TRBV20-1 is recombined with TRBJ2-5; 9 junctional bases match TRBD1. Material: peripheral blood mononuclear cells (PBMCs), obtained when the disease was refractory, from a patient treated with antithyroid drugs. The TCR was taken from a female donor with Graves disease. Here is the DNA: TGCAGTGCTAGAACAACGGACAGGGGTGGTGAGACCCAGTACTTC. This gives the protein CSARTTDRGGETQYF.